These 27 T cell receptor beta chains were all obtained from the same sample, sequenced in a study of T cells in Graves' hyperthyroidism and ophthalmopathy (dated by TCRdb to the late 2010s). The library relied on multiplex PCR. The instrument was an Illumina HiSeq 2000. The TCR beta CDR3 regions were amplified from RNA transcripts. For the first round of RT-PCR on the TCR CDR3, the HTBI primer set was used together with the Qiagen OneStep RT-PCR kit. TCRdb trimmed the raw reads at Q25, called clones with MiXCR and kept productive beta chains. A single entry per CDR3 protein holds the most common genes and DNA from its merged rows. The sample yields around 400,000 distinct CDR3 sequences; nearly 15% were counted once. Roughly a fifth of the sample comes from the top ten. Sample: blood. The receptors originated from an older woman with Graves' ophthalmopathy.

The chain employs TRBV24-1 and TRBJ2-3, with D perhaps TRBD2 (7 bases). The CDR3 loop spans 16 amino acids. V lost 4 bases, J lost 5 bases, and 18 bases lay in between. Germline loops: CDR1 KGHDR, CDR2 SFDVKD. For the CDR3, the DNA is TGTGCCACCAGTGAACTGGGCGGGAGAGGGGGAGATACGCAGTATTTT. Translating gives CATSELGGRGGDTQYF.

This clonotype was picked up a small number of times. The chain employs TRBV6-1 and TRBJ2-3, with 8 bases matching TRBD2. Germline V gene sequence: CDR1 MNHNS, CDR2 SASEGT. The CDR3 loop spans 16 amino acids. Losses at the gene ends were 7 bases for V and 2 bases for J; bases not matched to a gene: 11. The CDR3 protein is CASTRRLAGITDTQYF. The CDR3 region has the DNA TGTGCCAGCACCCGGCGCCTAGCGGGTATCACAGATACGCAGTATTTT.

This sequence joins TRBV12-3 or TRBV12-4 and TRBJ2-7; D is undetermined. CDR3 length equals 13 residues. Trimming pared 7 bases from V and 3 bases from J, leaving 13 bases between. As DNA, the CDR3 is TGTGCCAGCAAGCTGAGTGGTGGCTACGAGCAGTACTTC. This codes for CASKLSGGYEQYF.

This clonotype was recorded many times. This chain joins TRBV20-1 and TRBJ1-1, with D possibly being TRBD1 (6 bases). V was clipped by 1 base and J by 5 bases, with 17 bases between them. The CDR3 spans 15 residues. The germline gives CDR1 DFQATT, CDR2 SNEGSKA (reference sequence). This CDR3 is CSARGSRGGHTEAFF. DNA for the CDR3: TGCAGTGCTAGAGGATCCAGGGGAGGTCATACTGAAGCTTTCTTT.

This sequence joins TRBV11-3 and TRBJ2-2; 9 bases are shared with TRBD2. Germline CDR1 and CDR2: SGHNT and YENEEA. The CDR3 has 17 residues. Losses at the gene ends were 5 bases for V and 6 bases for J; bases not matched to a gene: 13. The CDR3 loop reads CASSPRGAGGPAGELFF. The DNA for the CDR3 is TGTGCCAGCAGCCCCCGCGGAGCGGGAGGACCCGCCGGGGAGCTGTTTTTT.

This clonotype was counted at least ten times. The CDR3: CASGQDPPGNQPQHF. The CDR3 DNA is TGTGCCAGCGGTCAGGACCCCCCCGGCAATCAGCCCCAGCATTTT. This chain links TRBV6-2 or TRBV6-3 with TRBJ1-5; D not certain. V dropped 8 bases and J dropped 2 bases, with 16 bases sitting between them. The CDR3 is 15 residues long. The germline V gene encodes CDR1 MNHEY and CDR2 SVGEGT.

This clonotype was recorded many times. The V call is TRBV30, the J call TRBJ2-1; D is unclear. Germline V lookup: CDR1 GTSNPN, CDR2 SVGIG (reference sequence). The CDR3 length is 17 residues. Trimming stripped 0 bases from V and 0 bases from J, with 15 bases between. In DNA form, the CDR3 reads TGTGCCTGGAGTGTACGGCGCCCCTCGAGCTCCTACAATGAGCAGTTCTTC. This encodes CAWSVRRPSSSYNEQFF.

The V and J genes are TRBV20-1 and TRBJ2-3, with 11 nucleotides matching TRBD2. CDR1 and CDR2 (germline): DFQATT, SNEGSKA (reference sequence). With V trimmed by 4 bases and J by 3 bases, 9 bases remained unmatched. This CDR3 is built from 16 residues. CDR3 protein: CSANSRGTSGTDTQYF. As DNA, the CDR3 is TGCAGTGCTAACTCCCGGGGGACTAGCGGTACAGATACGCAGTATTTT.

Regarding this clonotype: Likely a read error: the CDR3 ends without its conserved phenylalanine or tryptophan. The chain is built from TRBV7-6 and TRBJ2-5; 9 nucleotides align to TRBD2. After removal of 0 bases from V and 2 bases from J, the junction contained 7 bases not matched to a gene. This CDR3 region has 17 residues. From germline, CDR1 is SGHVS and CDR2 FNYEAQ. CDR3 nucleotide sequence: TGTGCCAGCAGCTTAGCGGTTAGCGGGAGTGTTCAAGAGACCCAGTACTAC. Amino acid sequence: CASSLAVSGSVQETQYY.

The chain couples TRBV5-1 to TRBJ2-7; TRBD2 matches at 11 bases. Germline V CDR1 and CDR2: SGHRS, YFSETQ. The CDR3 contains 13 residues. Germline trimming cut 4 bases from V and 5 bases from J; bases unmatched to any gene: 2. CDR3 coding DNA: TGCGCCAGCAGCCCGGGACTAGCGGACGAGCAGTACTTC. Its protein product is CASSPGLADEQYF. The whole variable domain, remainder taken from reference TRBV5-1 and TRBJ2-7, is KAGVTQTPRYLIKTRGQQVTLSCSPISGHRSVSWYQQTPGQGLQFLFEYFSETQRNKGNFPGRFSGRQFSNSRSEMNVSTLELGDSALYLCASSPGLADEQYFGPGTRLTVT.

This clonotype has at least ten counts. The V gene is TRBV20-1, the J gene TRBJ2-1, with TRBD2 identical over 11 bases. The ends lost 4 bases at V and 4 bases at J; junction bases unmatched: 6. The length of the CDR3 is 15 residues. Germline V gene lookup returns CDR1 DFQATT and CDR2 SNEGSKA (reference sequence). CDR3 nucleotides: TGCAGTGCTACCCGACTAGCGGGACTTTACAATGAGCAGTTCTTC. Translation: CSATRLAGLYNEQFF.

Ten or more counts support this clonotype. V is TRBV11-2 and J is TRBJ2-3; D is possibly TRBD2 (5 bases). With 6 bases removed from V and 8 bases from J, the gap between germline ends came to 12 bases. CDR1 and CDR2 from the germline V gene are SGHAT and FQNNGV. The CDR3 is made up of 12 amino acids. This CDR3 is CASRPEDFTQYF. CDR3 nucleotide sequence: TGTGCCAGCAGACCCGAGGACTTTACGCAGTATTTT.

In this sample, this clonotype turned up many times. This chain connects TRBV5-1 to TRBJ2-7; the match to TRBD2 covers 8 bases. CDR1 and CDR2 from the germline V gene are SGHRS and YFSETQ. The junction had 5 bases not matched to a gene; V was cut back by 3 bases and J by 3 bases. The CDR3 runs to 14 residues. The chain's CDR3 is CASSSSGGHYEQYF. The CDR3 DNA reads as TGCGCCAGCAGCTCCAGCGGGGGACACTACGAGCAGTACTTC.

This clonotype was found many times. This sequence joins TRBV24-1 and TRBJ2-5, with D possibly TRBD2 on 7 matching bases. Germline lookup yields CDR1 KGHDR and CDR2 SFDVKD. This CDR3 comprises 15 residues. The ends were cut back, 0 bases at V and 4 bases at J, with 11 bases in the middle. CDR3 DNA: TGTGCCACCAGTGATTTGAGGGGGGGGCGAGAGACCCAGTACTTC. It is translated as CATSDLRGGRETQYF.

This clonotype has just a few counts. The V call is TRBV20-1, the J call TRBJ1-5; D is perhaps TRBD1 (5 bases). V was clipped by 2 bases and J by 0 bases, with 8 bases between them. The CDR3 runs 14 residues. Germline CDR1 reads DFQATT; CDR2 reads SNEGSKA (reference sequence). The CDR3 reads CSARKGASNQPQHF. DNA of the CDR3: TGCAGTGCTAGAAAAGGGGCTAGCAATCAGCCCCAGCATTTT.

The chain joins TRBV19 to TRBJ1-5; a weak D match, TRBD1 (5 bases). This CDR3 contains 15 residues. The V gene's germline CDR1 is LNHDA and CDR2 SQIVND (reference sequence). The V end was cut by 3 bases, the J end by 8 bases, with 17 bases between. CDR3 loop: CASSIRGTDLKPQHF. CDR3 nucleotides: TGTGCCAGTAGTATCCGCGGGACGGATTTAAAGCCCCAGCATTTT.

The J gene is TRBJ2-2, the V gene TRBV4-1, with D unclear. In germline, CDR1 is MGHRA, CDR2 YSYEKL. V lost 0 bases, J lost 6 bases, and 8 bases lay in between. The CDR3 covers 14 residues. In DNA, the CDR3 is TGCGCCAGCAGCCAAGATCAGCGTGCCGGGGAGCTGTTTTTT. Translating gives CASSQDQRAGELFF.

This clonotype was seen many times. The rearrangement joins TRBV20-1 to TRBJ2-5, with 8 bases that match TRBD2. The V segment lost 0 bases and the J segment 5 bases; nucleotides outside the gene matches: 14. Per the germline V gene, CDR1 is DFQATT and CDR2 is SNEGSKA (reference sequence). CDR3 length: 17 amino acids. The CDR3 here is CSARDPGGREGSETQYF. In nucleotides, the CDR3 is TGCAGTGCTAGAGACCCCGGGGGACGGGAGGGTTCGGAGACCCAGTACTTC.

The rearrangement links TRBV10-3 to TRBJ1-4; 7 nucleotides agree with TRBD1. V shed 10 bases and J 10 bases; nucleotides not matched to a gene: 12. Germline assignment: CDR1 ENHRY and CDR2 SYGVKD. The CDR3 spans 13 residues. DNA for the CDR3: TGTGCCACCAGGGGGGGACCAGAAGGAAAACTGTTTTTT. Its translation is CATRGGPEGKLFF.

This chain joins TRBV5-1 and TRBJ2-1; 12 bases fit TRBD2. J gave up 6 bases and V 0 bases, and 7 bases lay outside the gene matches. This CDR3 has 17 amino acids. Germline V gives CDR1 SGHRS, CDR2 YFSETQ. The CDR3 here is CASSLAPGLAGPNEQFF. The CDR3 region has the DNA TGCGCCAGCAGCTTGGCCCCGGGACTAGCGGGCCCCAATGAGCAGTTCTTC.

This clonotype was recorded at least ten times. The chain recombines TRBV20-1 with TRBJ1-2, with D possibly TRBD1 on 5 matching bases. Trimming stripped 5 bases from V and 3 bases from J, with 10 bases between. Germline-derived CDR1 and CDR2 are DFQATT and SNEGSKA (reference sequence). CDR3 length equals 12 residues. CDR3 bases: TGCAGTGCTCCCGGGGGACACTATGGCTACACCTTC. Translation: CSAPGGHYGYTF.

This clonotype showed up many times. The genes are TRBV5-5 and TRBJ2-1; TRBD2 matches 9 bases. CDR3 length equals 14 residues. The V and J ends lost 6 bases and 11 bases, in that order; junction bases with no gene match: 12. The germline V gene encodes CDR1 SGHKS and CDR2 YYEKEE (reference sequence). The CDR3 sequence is CASTVTSGQTQQFF. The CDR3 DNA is TGTGCCAGCACCGTCACTAGCGGGCAAACCCAGCAGTTCTTC.

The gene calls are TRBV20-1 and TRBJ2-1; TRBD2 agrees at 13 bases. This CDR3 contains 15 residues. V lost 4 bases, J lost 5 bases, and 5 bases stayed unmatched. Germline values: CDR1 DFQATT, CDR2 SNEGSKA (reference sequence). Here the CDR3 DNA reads TGCAGTGCTACCCGGACTAGCGGGAGTCACAATGAGCAGTTCTTC. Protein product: CSATRTSGSHNEQFF.

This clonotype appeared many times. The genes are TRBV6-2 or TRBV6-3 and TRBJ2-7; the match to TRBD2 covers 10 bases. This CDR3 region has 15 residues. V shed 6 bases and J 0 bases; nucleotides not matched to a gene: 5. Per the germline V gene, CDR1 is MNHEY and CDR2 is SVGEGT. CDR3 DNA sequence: TGTGCCAGCAGGTCGGAGCGGGAGGGCTCCTACGAGCAGTACTTC. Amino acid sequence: CASRSEREGSYEQYF.

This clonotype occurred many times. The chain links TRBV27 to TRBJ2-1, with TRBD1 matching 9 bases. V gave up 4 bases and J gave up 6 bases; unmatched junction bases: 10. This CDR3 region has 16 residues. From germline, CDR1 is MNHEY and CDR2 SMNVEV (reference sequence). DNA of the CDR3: TGTGCCAGCAGTTCCAGGACAGGGGTCATACTCAATGAGCAGTTCTTC. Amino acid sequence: CASSSRTGVILNEQFF.

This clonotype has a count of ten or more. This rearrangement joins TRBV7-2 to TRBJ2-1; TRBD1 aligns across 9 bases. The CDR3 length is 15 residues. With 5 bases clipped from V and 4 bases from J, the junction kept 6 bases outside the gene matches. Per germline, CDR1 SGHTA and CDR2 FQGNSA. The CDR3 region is CASSQPGQGYNEQFF. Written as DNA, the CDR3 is TGTGCCAGCAGCCAACCGGGACAGGGATACAATGAGCAGTTCTTC. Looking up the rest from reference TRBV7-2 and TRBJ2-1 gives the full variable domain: GAGVSQSPSNKVTEKGKDVELRCDPISGHTALYWYRQSLGQGLEFLIYFQGNSAPDKSGLPSDRFSAERTGGSVSTLTIQRTQQEDSAVYLCASSQPGQGYNEQFFGPGTRLTVL.

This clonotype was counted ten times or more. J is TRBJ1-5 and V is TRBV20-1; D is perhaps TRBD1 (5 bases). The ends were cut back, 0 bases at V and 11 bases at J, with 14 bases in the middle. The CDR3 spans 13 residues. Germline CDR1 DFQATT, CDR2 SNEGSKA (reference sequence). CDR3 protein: CSARDGGVRAQHF. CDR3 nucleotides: TGCAGTGCTAGAGATGGGGGGGTAAGGGCCCAGCATTTT.